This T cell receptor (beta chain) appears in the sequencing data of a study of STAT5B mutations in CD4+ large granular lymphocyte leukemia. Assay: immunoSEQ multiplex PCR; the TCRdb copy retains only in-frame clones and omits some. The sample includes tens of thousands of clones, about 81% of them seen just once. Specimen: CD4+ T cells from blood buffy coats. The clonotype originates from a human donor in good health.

The chain's CDR3 is CASRPHSGAGNEQFF. The CDR3 region has the DNA TGTGCCAGCAGGCCTCATAGCGGGGCGGGGAATGAGCAGTTCTTC. The chain carries TRBV6-5 and TRBJ2-1; TRBD2 agrees at 8 bases. The germline V gene encodes CDR1 MNHEY and CDR2 SVGAGI. CDR3 length: 15 residues. V trimming: 6 bases; J trimming: 7 bases; junction bases outside the gene matches: 11.